This is a list of T cell receptor beta chains from one sample in a study of blood T cell repertoires in COVID-19. Sequencing used immunoSEQ multiplex PCR; TCRdb keeps in-frame clones, though not all of them. Of approximately 120,000 clones listed, about 80% are singletons. The sample was peripheral blood. These receptors all come from a human donor in a cohort sampled during active COVID-19. Each CDR3 is given with its conserved first and last residue. D genes are given only for firm matches. For some rows the clone size is stated as once, few or many, or as a class when expanded; others skip it.

TRBJ1-4 | - | TRBV29-1 | - | TGCAGCGGCCAAAGCGCGACTAATGAAAAACTGTTTTTT | CSGQSATNEKLFF
TRBJ2-7 | - | TRBV28 | TRBD1 | TGTGCCAGCAGAATAGGACAGGGGCTGTACGAGCAGTACTTC | CASRIGQGLYEQYF
TRBJ1-1 | - | TRBV7-8 | - | TGTGCCAGCAGCCCCGGGGGGGGTATGTACACTGAAGCTTTCTTT | CASSPGGGMYTEAFF
TRBJ1-1 | - | TRBV7-2 | - | TGTGCCAGCAGCTTAAAAATCCTCCTAGGTGAAGCTTTCTTT | CASSLKILLGEAFF
TRBJ1-5 | - | TRBV18 | TRBD1 | TGTGCCAGCTCACCCGGGACAGCTAATCAGCCCCAGCATTTT | CASSPGTANQPQHF
TRBJ1-4 | few | TRBV19 | TRBD1 | TGTGCCAGTAGTGATACAGGGGGCTCGGGTGAAAAACTGTTTTTT | CASSDTGGSGEKLFF
TRBJ1-5 | - | TRBV7-2 | - | TGTGCCAGCAGCTTAGCTCCGCAGGGGACGACTCAGCCCCAGCATTTT | CASSLAPQGTTQPQHF
TRBJ2-6 | - | TRBV7-2 | - | TGTGCCAGCAGCCCCAGGGGGGAGCGCGGAAGCTCTGGGGCCAACGTCCTGACTTTC | CASSPRGERGSSGANVLTF
TRBJ2-5 | - | TRBV19 | - | TGTGCCAGTAGTATACGGGAGACCCAGTACTTC | CASSIRETQYF
TRBJ2-5 | - | TRBV2 | TRBD1 | TGTGCCACCACGGGACAGGGAACGGAGACCCAGTACTTC | CATTGQGTETQYF
TRBJ2-1 | - | TRBV6-1 | TRBD2 | TGTGCCAGCAGTGAACCCCCCCCGGGCGGGGGATACAATGAGCAGTTCTTC | CASSEPPPGGGYNEQFF
TRBJ1-4 | - | TRBV7-9 | - | TGTGCCAGCAGCTTAAATTGGGGGGCAACTAATGAAAAACTGTTTTTT | CASSLNWGATNEKLFF
TRBJ1-2 | - | TRBV7-8 | TRBD1 | TGTGCCAGCAGCCCCGGACAGGGAAACTATGGCTACACCTTC | CASSPGQGNYGYTF
TRBJ1-1 | - | TRBV7-2 | - | TGTGCCAGCAGCCAATCAGCAGGGGTCACTGAAGCTTTCTTT | CASSQSAGVTEAFF
TRBJ2-7 | many | TRBV10-3 | TRBD2 | TGTGCCATCAGTGAAGGACTAGCGGACCTATCCTACGAGCAGTACTTC | CAISEGLADLSYEQYF
TRBJ2-7 | - | TRBV7-9 | TRBD1 | TGTGCCAGCAGCCTGAGGACAGGGGACGAGCAGTACTTC | CASSLRTGDEQYF
TRBJ2-1 | few | TRBV5-1 | - | TGCGCCAGCAGCGCACTCCAGGGCAATGAGCAGTTCTTC | CASSALQGNEQFF
TRBJ2-5 | - | TRBV7-9 | - | TGTGCCAGCAGCATGGGGCTAGGGCAGACCCAGTACTTC | CASSMGLGQTQYF
TRBJ2-5 | once | TRBV5-5 | - | TGTGCCAGCAGCTTGGATGGGGGGTATCGTGAAGAGACCCAGTACTTC | CASSLDGGYREETQYF
TRBJ2-1 | - | TRBV21-1 | - | TGTGCCAGCAGCAAAGGCCCGGGGATCTCCTACAATGAGCAGTTCTTC | CASSKGPGISYNEQFF
TRBJ2-3 | - | TRBV2 | - | TGTGCCAGCAGTGGGCTGGGAGTACATAGCACAGATACGCAGTATTTT | CASSGLGVHSTDTQYF
TRBJ1-1 | - | TRBV5-1 | - | TGCGCCAGCAGCTTGGTGGGGCTTCCGAACACTGAAGCTTTCTTT | CASSLVGLPNTEAFF
TRBJ2-7 | - | TRBV5-1 | - | TGCGCCAGCAGCGACGACAGCACCTACGAGCAGTACTTC | CASSDDSTYEQYF
TRBJ1-6 | - | TRBV6-5 | TRBD1 | TGTGCCAGCAGAGTAACCCGGGACAGTAATTCACCCCTCCACTTT | CASRVTRDSNSPLHF
TRBJ1-1 | - | TRBV12-3/TRBV12-4 | - | TGTGCCAGCAGTTGGTCTACGGGGTGGGCTTTCTTT | CASSWSTGWAFF
TRBJ2-6 | - | TRBV4-1 | TRBD2 | TGCGCCAGCAGCCAAGAGGTGTTAGCGGGGGGACTCTCTGGGGCCAACGTCCTGACTTTC | CASSQEVLAGGLSGANVLTF
TRBJ1-2 | - | TRBV12-3/TRBV12-4 | - | TGTGCCAGCAGACATACAGGGTTGGGCTACACCTTC | CASRHTGLGYTF
TRBJ1-1 | - | TRBV7-2 | TRBD1 | TGTGCCAGCAGCCCAGGACAGGCGAACACTGAAGCTTTCTTT | CASSPGQANTEAFF
TRBJ2-2 | - | TRBV3-1/TRBV3-2 | - | TGTGCCAGCAGCCAGGTTAGCGGCGGGGAGCTGTTTTTT | CASSQVSGGELFF
TRBJ2-7 | few | TRBV11-2 | - | TGTGCCAGCAGCTCGACATGGTCGCACGAGCAGTACTTC | CASSSTWSHEQYF
TRBJ2-7 | - | TRBV3-1/TRBV3-2 | TRBD1 | TGTGCCAGCAGCCACCGGGACAGGGGGCGCATAATGGACTTC | CASSHRDRGRIMDF
TRBJ2-7 | - | TRBV30 | TRBD2 | TGTGCCTGGAGCCCCGGGACTAGCGGGAACTACGAGCAGTACTTC | CAWSPGTSGNYEQYF
TRBJ2-2 | - | TRBV19 | TRBD1 | TGTGCCAGTAGCCGGGACAGAAACACCGGGGAGCTGTTTTTT | CASSRDRNTGELFF
TRBJ2-1 | once | TRBV15 | - | TGTGCCACCAGCAGAGCGTATAGCGAGCAGTTCTTC | CATSRAYSEQFF
TRBJ2-5 | - | TRBV18 | TRBD1 | TGTGCCAGCTCCGCCGGGACAGGGGATAGAGAGACCCAGTACTTC | CASSAGTGDRETQYF
TRBJ1-1 | - | TRBV7-3 | - | TGTGCCAGCAGCCAAAACCCCGGGGGTGAAGCTTTCTTT | CASSQNPGGEAFF
TRBJ1-1 | - | TRBV4-2 | TRBD1 | TGTGCCAGCAGCGCTTCTGGACAGGGGGCCCCTGAAGCTTTCTTT | CASSASGQGAPEAFF
TRBJ2-3 | - | TRBV7-3 | - | TGTGCCAGCAGCCCAACGGGAAACACAGATACGCAGTATTTT | CASSPTGNTDTQYF
TRBJ2-5 | - | TRBV5-4 | TRBD2 | TGTGCCAGCAGCTTAAGCGGGGGGCCTCAAGAGACCCAGTACTTC | CASSLSGGPQETQYF
TRBJ2-3 | - | TRBV5-6 | - | TGTGCCAGCAGCCAGAGCTCCAGGGGCCTCACAGATACGCAGTATTTT | CASSQSSRGLTDTQYF
TRBJ2-7 | few | TRBV7-2 | TRBD1 | TGTGCCAGCAGAGAACAGGGGTCCTACGAGCAGTACTTC | CASREQGSYEQYF
TRBJ2-5 | - | TRBV7-2 | TRBD2 | TGTGCCAGCAGCTTAGTATCTAGCGGGGTTGGAGAGACCCAGTACTTC | CASSLVSSGVGETQYF
TRBJ2-3 | - | TRBV5-1 | TRBD2 | TGCGCCAGCAGCTTGGGAGACCAGCGGGGTACGCAGTATTTT | CASSLGDQRGTQYF
TRBJ2-5 | - | TRBV19 | - | TGTGCCAGTAGTCCCCACAGGGAAAAGACCCAGTACTTC | CASSPHREKTQYF
TRBJ2-2 | - | TRBV19 | - | TGTGCCAGTAGTAGTCAGGGGCAGGGCACCGGGGAGCTGTTTTTT | CASSSQGQGTGELFF
TRBJ2-5 | - | TRBV4-2 | TRBD2 | TGTGCCAGCAGCCAAGATCCCCCTAGCGGGAGAGTTGTGCAAGAGACCCAGTACTTC | CASSQDPPSGRVVQETQYF
TRBJ2-5 | - | TRBV5-1 | TRBD1 | TGCGCCAGCAGCGAAAGACAGGGTGAGACCCAGTACTTC | CASSERQGETQYF
TRBJ2-3 | many | TRBV18 | TRBD2 | TGTGCCAGCTCGTCCGGGACTAGCGGGAGCACAGATACGCAGTATTTT | CASSSGTSGSTDTQYF
TRBJ2-3 | - | TRBV7-2 | TRBD2 | TGTGCCAGCAGCTTAGGGACTAGCGGGAGTATCAGCACAGATACGCAGTATTTT | CASSLGTSGSISTDTQYF